One sample yielded the 22 T cell receptor beta chains listed below, sequenced in a study of T cells in women clearing cervical HPV infection. Generated by immunoSEQ multiplex PCR, the TCRdb table keeps only in-frame clones and is missing some. The data include some 40,000 clones; the top ten clones carry roughly 5.8%. The sequenced sample was blood buffy coat. These receptors were collected from a woman aged 18 to 75 with a cervical HPV16 infection that either progressed to CIN3+ or cleared (not recorded which).

Turning to this clone: The read halts 3 residues ahead of the CDR3 end, with the missing end drawn from the germline J gene. In the same sample, other DNA sequences code for this CDR3. The chain carries TRBV7-1 and TRBJ1-3; 9 bases are a match to TRBD1. TRBV7-1 counts as an open reading frame of uncertain function. V shed 3 bases, J shed 0 bases, and the junction held 15 bases outside the gene matches. The CDR3 has 20 residues. CDR3 sequence: CASSSSGTGSTINSGNTIYF. The part of the CDR3 DNA that was read is TGTGCCAGCAGCTCCTCCGGGACAGGGTCCACGATAAACTCTGGAAACACC.

Comment on this clone: The read halts 3 residues ahead of the CDR3 end, with the missing end drawn from the germline J gene. The chain employs TRBV6-1 and TRBJ2-5; 9 bases agree with TRBD1. V was clipped by 1 base and J by 5 bases; unmatched bases: 5. CDR3 size: 15 residues. In germline, CDR1 is MNHNS, CDR2 SASEGT. Partial CDR3 DNA: TGTGCCAGCAGTGAAGGTACAGGGGGCCAGGAGACC. This encodes CASSEGTGGQET. The entire CDR3 protein reads CASSEGTGGQETQYF.

With regard to this clone: With the read ending 3 residues before the CDR3 end, the germline J gene is used to fill in that end. J is TRBJ2-1 and V is TRBV7-2; TRBD2 aligns across 10 bases. The junction had 8 bases not matched to a gene; V was cut back by 6 bases and J by 9 bases. The germline V gene encodes CDR1 SGHTA and CDR2 FQGNSA. The CDR3 has 14 amino acids. CDR3 sequence reads: CASSPRLAGREQFF. Incomplete CDR3 DNA: TGTGCCAGCAGTCCGAGACTAGCGGGCCGTGAG.

A remark on this clone: The CDR3 is cut off 3 residues early in the read; its end comes from the germline J gene. The chain carries TRBV7-3 and TRBJ2-5, with 8 bases identical to TRBD1. V was pared by 5 bases and J by 2 bases, with 7 bases of the junction left unmatched. In germline, CDR1 is SGHTA, CDR2 FQGTGA. The CDR3 consists of 15 residues. CDR3 loop: CASSLRQGPQETQYF. The sequenced CDR3 bases are TGTGCCAGCAGCCTCCGACAGGGGCCTCAAGAGACC. Drawing the rest from reference TRBV7-3 and TRBJ2-5, the complete variable domain is GAGVSQTPSNKVTEKGKYVELRCDPISGHTALYWYRQSLGQGPEFLIYFQGTGAADDSGLPNDRFFAVRPEGSVSTLKIQRTERGDSAVYLCASSLRQGPQETQYFGPGTRLLVL.

As regards this clone: The sequenced fragment ends 3 residues before the CDR3 boundary, so the rest is inferred from the germline J gene. The gene calls are TRBV28 and TRBJ1-2; the D gene is possibly TRBD1 (5 bases). The CDR3 has 14 residues. In germline, CDR1 is MDHEN, CDR2 SYDVKM. Trimming pared 10 bases from V and 3 bases from J, leaving 18 bases between. The covered CDR3 bases are TGTGCCATCTCCTCCTCAGACAGCTACTATGGC. Protein: CAISSSDSYYG. In full, the CDR3 reads CAISSSDSYYGYTF.

Points on this clone: The read gets to within 3 residues of the CDR3 end, and the germline J gene fills in the rest. The rearrangement uses TRBV19 and TRBJ1-1, with 7 positions matching TRBD1. Germline assignment: CDR1 LNHDA and CDR2 SQIVND (reference sequence). The CDR3 covers 14 residues. Unmatched junction bases numbered 13, after V lost 8 bases and J lost 7 bases. The CDR3 reads CASQDLQGIREAFF. The sequenced CDR3 bases are TGTGCCAGTCAAGACTTACAGGGGATCCGTGAA.

On this clone: The read ends 3 residues shy of where the CDR3 ends; the end is completed using the germline J gene. The chain combines TRBV7-2 with TRBJ1-1; no clear D. Germline V CDR1 and CDR2: SGHTA, FQGNSA. V dropped 5 bases and J dropped 5 bases, with 12 bases sitting between them. CDR3 length equals 13 residues. This chain's CDR3 is CASSHGHSTEAFF. Partial CDR3 DNA: TGTGCCAGCAGCCATGGGCATTCGACTGAA.

Worth noting for this clone: The read finishes 3 residues shy of the CDR3 end, and the germline J gene is used to complete it. J is TRBJ2-2 and V is TRBV18; D might be TRBD1 (5 bases). The CDR3 totals 16 residues. The germline gives CDR1 KGHSH, CDR2 LQKENI. Trimming left V 2 bases short and J 8 bases short, with 18 bases between. The chain's CDR3 is CASSPSQVRESGELFF. The CDR3 DNA, read in part, is TGTGCCAGCTCACCATCACAGGTCCGAGAATCGGGGGAG.

Of note for this clone: Sequencing ends 3 residues short of the CDR3 end; the germline J gene provides the rest. This rearrangement joins TRBV7-2 to TRBJ1-1, with D unresolved. This CDR3 has 13 residues. The ends were cut back, 4 bases at V and 0 bases at J, with 6 bases in the middle. Per germline, CDR1 SGHTA and CDR2 FQGNSA. The CDR3: CASSSVMNTEAFF. CDR3 DNA, as far as it was read: TGTGCCAGCAGCTCGGTAATGAACACTGAA.

The CDR3 loop is CASSPLAGGGADTQYF. The covered CDR3 bases are TGTGCCAGCAGCCCCCTAGCGGGAGGAGGGGCAGATACG. The chain couples TRBV7-6 to TRBJ2-3; 11 bases are shared with TRBD2. Coverage ceases 3 residues before the CDR3 finishes, and the germline J gene fills in the end. There are 16 residues in the CDR3. The germline CDR1 and CDR2 sequences are SGHVS and FNYEAQ. Trimming took 5 bases from V and 4 from J; bases not matched to a gene: 8.

In regard to this clone: Coverage ceases 3 residues before the CDR3 finishes, and the germline J gene fills in the end. The chain couples TRBV30 to TRBJ1-3; D may be TRBD1 (6 bases). With 0 bases removed from V and 3 bases from J, the gap between germline ends came to 9 bases. The CDR3 is 14 residues long. The germline V gene encodes CDR1 GTSNPN and CDR2 SVGIG (reference sequence). The DNA read from the CDR3 is TGTGCCTGGAGTGTAAAAGGGGGTGGAAACACC. Its protein product is CAWSVKGGGNT. The whole CDR3 region reads CAWSVKGGGNTIYF.

To note about this clone: The read terminates 3 residues before the CDR3 end, so the remaining end is supplied by the germline J gene. This CDR3 is also generated by other DNA sequences in the sample. The V gene is TRBV28, the J gene TRBJ1-2, with 8 bases lining up with TRBD1. This CDR3 spans 13 amino acids. The J segment lost 5 bases and the V segment lost 3 bases, leaving 2 bases of the junction unmatched. Germline values: CDR1 MDHEN, CDR2 SYDVKM. The part of the CDR3 DNA that was read is TGTGCCAGCAGTTTGGGACAGGTTTATGGC. Its protein product is CASSLGQVYG. The full-length CDR3 reads as CASSLGQVYGYTF.

As regards this clone: An end of the junction does not agree with germline; a read error may underlie this. The CDR3 goes on 3 residues after the read ends, and that part is filled in from the germline J gene. The rearrangement links TRBV7-2 to TRBJ1-5; perhaps TRBD1 as D (5 bases). The V gene's germline CDR1 is SGHTA and CDR2 FQGNSA. The CDR3 consists of 15 residues. The sequenced part of the CDR3 DNA is TGTGCCAGCAGCCCCCGGGGGGGAAGCAGTCAGCCC. The encoded protein is CASSPRGGSSQP. The whole CDR3 region reads CASSPRGGSSQPQHF.

Comment on this clone: The CDR3 end is not reached by the read, which stops 3 residues before it; the germline J gene fills it in. J is TRBJ1-5 and V is TRBV6-2 or TRBV6-3; weak D call: TRBD1 (6 bases). Per the germline V gene, CDR1 is MNHEY and CDR2 is SVGEGT. The length of the CDR3 is 15 residues. With 5 bases removed from V and 2 bases from J, the gap between germline ends came to 13 bases. The CDR3 reads CASSKQGAGNQPQHF. The CDR3 bases that were read are TGTGCCAGCAGTAAACAGGGTGCGGGCAATCAGCCC.

To note about this clone: The sequenced fragment ends 3 residues before the CDR3 boundary, so the rest is inferred from the germline J gene. The chain uses TRBV19 and TRBJ1-2; D ambiguous. Germline V gives CDR1 LNHDA, CDR2 SQIVND (reference sequence). This CDR3 contains 16 residues. The CDR3 region is CASSLPPRATYNDYTF. The CDR3 bases that were read are TGTGCCAGTAGTCTCCCTCCGCGGGCGACCTACAATGAC.

A word on this clone: A read error may produce the germline difference seen at one junction end. The DNA ends 3 residues before the CDR3 does, and the rest of the CDR3 is filled in from the germline J gene. Other nucleotide sequences from this sample produce the same CDR3. The J gene is TRBJ1-3, the V gene TRBV7-2; 7 nucleotides match TRBD1. CDR1 and CDR2 from the germline V gene are SGHTA and FQGNSA. This CDR3 has 15 residues. The sequenced part of the CDR3 DNA is TGTGCCAGCAGCTTAGCGAACAGGGGCGAAGACACA. This sequence encodes CASSLANRGEDT. The full CDR3 protein is CASSLANRGEDTIYF.

In the case of this clone: The read stops 3 residues short of the end of the CDR3; the missing end is completed from the germline J gene. V gene TRBV7-8 combines with J gene TRBJ2-3; D not certain. Germline-derived CDR1 and CDR2 are SGHVS and FQNEAQ. The CDR3 has 16 amino acids. The covered CDR3 bases are TGTGCCAGCAGCTTACTCGGCGGTGATAGCAATCAGCCG. Translation: CASSLLGGDSNQP. The whole CDR3 sequence reads CASSLLGGDSNQPQYF. Filled out from reference TRBV7-8 and TRBJ2-3, the complete variable domain reads GAGVSQSPRYKVAKRGQDVALRCDPISGHVSLFWYQQALGQGPEFLTYFQNEAQLDKSGLPSDRFFAERPEGSVSTLKIQRTQQEDSAVYLCASSLLGGDSNQPQYFGPGTRLTVL.

Concerning this clone itself: The read gets to within 3 residues of the CDR3 end, and the germline J gene fills in the rest. This chain uses TRBV30 with TRBJ1-2, with a possible D match to TRBD1 (6 bases). The CDR3 totals 13 residues. From germline, CDR1 is GTSNPN and CDR2 SVGIG (reference sequence). CDR3 DNA (partial): TGTGCCTGGAGTCTGTCAGGGGACTACGAC. It encodes CAWSLSGDYD. The whole CDR3 sequence is CAWSLSGDYDYTF.

On this clone: The sequence runs out 3 residues before the end of the CDR3; the remainder is reconstructed from the germline J gene. This chain links TRBV7-2 with TRBJ2-3; the D gene is possibly TRBD1 (6 bases). Germline CDR1 SGHTA, CDR2 FQGNSA. The CDR3 runs to 14 residues. The covered CDR3 bases are TGTGCCAGCAGCTTACAGGGGCCCAATCAGCCG. Translation: CASSLQGPNQP. The whole CDR3 sequence reads CASSLQGPNQPQYF. Full variable domain (missing parts from reference TRBV7-2 and TRBJ2-3): GAGVSQSPSNKVTEKGKDVELRCDPISGHTALYWYRQSLGQGLEFLIYFQGNSAPDKSGLPSDRFSAERTGGSVSTLTIQRTQQEDSAVYLCASSLQGPNQPQYFGPGTRLTVL.

Notes on this clone: The CDR3 end lies 3 residues beyond the end of the read and is filled in from the germline J gene. The chain links TRBV19 to TRBJ2-1; 9 bases agree with TRBD1. V shed 6 bases and J 1 base; nucleotides not matched to a gene: 4. The CDR3 is 15 residues long. The V gene's germline CDR1 is LNHDA and CDR2 SQIVND (reference sequence). The sequenced part of the CDR3 DNA is TGTGCCAGTAGCCCCGGGACAGGGTCCTACAATGAG. Protein sequence: CASSPGTGSYNE. The whole CDR3 sequence reads CASSPGTGSYNEQFF.

A remark on this clone: The read ends 3 residues before the CDR3 terminus; that terminus is restored from the germline J gene. The rearrangement links TRBV30 to TRBJ1-2, with TRBD1 identical over 7 bases. The CDR3 is 12 residues long. Germline V gene lookup returns CDR1 GTSNPN and CDR2 SVGIG (reference sequence). CDR3 amino acids: CAWTEQGRGYTF. The part of the CDR3 DNA that was read is TGTGCCTGGACCGAACAGGGGAGGGGC.

A remark on this clone: Read sequence stops 3 residues before the CDR3 end, and the germline J gene provides the missing end. The chain carries TRBV6-2 or TRBV6-3 and TRBJ2-1; 12 nucleotides agree with TRBD2. Germline CDR1 and CDR2: MNHEY and SVGEGT. The CDR3 consists of 15 residues. V gave up 7 bases and J gave up 5 bases; unmatched junction bases: 6. CDR3 region: CASNGWTSGDNEQFF. CDR3 bases read: TGTGCCAGCAACGGTTGGACTAGCGGGGACAATGAG.